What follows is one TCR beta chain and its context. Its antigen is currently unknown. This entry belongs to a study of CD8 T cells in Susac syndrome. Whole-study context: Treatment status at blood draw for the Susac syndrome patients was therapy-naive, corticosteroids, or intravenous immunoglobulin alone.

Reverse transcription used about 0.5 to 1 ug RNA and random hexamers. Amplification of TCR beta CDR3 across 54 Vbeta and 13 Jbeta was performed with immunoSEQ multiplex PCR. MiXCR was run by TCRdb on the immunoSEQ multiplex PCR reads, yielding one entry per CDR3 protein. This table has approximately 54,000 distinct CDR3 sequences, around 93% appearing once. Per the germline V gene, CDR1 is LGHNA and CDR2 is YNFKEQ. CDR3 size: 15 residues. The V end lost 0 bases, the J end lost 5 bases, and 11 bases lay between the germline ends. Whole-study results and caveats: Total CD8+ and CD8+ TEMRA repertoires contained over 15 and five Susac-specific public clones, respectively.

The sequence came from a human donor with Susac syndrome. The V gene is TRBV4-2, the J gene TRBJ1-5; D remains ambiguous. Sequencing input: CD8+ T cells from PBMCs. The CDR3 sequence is CASSQEQASDQPQHF. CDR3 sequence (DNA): TGTGCCAGCAGCCAAGAGCAGGCCAGCGATCAGCCCCAGCATTTT.